This T cell receptor beta chain originates from a study of blood T cell repertoires in COVID-19. In the study overall: Collection of acute and convalescent COVID-19 samples took place in the United States, Italy and Spain. PBMCs, B-cell-depleted T cells, or T cells were the source of the cDNA or gDNA that made up the material.

Original processing methods: Counts of nucleated cells, estimated from reference gene primer amplification, were obtained. Only in-frame clones appear in the TCRdb table, and some are missing; sequencing was by immunoSEQ multiplex PCR. The DNA was the basis for D and trimming; V, J and clone size are from that table. This sample carries about 210,000 clones, around 89% of them seen once, and the ten largest clones take about 4.8%. Germline loops: CDR1 SGHVS, CDR2 FNYEAQ. V was pared by 1 base and J by 2 bases, with 3 bases of the junction left unmatched. The CDR3 is 16 amino acids. The specimen was peripheral blood. The receptor was isolated from a woman between 35 and 50 years old with acute or convalescent COVID-19. The J gene is TRBJ1-2, the V gene TRBV7-6; 11 bases are a match to TRBD1. The CDR3 bases are TGTGCCAGCAGCTTAGGAGGACAGGGGGCCAACTATGGCTACACCTTC. Translated, it gives CASSLGGQGANYGYTF.